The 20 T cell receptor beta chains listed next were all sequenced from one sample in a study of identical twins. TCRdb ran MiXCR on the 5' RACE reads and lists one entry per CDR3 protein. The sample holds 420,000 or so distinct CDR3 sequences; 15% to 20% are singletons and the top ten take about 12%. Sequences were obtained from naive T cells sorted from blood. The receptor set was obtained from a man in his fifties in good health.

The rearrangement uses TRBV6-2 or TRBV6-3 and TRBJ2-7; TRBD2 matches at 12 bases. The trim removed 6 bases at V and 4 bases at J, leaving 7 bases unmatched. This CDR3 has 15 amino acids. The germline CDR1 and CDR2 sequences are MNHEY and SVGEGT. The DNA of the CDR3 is TGTGCCAGCAGATCTGGGACTAGCGGGTTGTACGAGCAGTACTTC. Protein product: CASRSGTSGLYEQYF.

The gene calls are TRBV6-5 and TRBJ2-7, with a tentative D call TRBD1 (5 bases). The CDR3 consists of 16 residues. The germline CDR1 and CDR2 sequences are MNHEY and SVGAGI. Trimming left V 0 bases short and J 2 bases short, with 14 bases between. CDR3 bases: TGTGCCAGCAGTTACTCGATTACCAGGGCCGCCTACGAGCAGTACTTC. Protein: CASSYSITRAAYEQYF.

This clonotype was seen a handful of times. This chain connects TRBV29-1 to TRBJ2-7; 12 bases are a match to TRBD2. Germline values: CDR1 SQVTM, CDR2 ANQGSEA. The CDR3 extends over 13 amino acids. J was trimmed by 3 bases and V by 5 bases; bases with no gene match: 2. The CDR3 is CSVLAGGLYEQYF. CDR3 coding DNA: TGCAGCGTTCTAGCGGGAGGGCTCTACGAGCAGTACTTC.

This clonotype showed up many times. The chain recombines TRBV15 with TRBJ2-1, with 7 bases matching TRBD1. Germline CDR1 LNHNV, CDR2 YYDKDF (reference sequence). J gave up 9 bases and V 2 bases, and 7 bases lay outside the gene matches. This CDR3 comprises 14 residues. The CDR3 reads CATSRRQGRFEQFF. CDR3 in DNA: TGTGCCACCAGCAGAAGACAGGGAAGGTTTGAGCAGTTCTTC.

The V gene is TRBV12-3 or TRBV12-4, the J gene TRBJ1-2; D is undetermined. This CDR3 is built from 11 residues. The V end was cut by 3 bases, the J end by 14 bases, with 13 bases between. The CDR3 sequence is CASSFLGSGTF. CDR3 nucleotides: TGTGCCAGCAGTTTCTTGGGGTCGGGGACCTTC.

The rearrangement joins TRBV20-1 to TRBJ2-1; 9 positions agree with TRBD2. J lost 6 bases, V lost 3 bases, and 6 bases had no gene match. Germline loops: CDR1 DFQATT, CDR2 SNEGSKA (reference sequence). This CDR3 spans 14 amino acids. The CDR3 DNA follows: TGCAGTGCTAGTAGCGGGAGAGGGGGCAATGAGCAGTTCTTC. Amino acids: CSASSGRGGNEQFF.

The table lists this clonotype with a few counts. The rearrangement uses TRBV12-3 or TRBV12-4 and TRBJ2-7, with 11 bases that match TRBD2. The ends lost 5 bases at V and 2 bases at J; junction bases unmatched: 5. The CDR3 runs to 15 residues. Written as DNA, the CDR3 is TGTGCCAGCAGTCCCCCTAGCGGGAGGACCTACGAGCAGTACTTC. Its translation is CASSPPSGRTYEQYF.

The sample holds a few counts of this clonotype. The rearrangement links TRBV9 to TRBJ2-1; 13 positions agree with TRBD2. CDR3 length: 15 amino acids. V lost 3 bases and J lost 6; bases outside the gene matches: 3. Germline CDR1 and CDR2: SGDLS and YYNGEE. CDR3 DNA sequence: TGTGCCAGCAGCGCGACTAGCGGGGGGCCCAATGAGCAGTTCTTC. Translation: CASSATSGGPNEQFF.

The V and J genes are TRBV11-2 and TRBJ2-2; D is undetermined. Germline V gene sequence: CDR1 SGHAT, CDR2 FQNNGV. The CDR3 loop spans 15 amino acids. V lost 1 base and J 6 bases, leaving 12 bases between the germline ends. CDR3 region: CASSLVGGNPGELFF. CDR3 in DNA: TGTGCCAGCAGCTTAGTGGGCGGAAATCCCGGGGAGCTGTTTTTT.

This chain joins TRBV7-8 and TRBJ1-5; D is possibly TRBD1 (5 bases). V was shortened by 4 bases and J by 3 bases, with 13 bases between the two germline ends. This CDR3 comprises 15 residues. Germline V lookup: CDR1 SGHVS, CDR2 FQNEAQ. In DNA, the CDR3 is TGTGCCAGCAGCTCCGACTGGGACCACAATCAGCCCCAGCATTTT. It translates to CASSSDWDHNQPQHF.

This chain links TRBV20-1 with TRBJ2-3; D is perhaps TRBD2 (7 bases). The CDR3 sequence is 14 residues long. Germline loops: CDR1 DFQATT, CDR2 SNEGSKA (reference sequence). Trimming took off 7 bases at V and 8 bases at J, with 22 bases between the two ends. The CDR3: CSVWRTAASGTQYF. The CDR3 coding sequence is TGCAGTGTCTGGAGGACAGCTGCTAGCGGTACGCAGTATTTT.

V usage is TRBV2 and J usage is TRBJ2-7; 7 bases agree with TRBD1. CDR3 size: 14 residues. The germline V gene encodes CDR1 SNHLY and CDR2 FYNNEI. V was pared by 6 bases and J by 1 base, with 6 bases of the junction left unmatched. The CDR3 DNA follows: TGTGCCAGCAGCAAAGGACAGGTTTCCTACGAGCAGTACTTC. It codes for CASSKGQVSYEQYF.

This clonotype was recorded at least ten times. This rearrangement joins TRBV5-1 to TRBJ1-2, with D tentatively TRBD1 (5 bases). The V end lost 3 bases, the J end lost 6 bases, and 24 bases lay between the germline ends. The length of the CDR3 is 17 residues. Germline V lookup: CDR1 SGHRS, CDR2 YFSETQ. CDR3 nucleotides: TGCGCCAGCAGCTATTCCGGGGCAGGGAGGGGAGATGATGGCTACACCTTC. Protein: CASSYSGAGRGDDGYTF.

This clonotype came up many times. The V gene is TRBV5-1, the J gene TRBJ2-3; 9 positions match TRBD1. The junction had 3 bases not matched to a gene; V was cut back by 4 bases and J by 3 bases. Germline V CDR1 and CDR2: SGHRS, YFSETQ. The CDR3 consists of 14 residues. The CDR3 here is CASSTGQGTDTQYF. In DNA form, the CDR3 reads TGCGCCAGCAGCACGGGACAGGGAACAGATACGCAGTATTTT.

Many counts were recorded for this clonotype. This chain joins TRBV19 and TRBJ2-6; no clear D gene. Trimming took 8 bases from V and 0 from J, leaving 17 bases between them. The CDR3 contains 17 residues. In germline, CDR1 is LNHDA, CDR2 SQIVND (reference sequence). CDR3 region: CASYGLPLTSGANVLTF. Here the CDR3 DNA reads TGTGCCAGTTACGGGCTCCCACTGACCTCTGGGGCCAACGTCCTGACTTTC.

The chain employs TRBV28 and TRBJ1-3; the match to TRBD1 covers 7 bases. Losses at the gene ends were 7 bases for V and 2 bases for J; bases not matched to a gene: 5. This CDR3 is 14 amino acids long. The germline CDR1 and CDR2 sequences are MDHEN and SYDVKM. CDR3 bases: TGTGCCAGCATCGACAGGGTCCCTGGAAACACCATATATTTT. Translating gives CASIDRVPGNTIYF.

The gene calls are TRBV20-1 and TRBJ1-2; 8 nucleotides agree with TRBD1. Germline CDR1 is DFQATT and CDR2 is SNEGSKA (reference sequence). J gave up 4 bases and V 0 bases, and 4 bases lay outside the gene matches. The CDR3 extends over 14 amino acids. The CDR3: CSARDRDRPYGYTF. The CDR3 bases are TGCAGTGCTAGAGATAGGGACAGGCCCTATGGCTACACCTTC.

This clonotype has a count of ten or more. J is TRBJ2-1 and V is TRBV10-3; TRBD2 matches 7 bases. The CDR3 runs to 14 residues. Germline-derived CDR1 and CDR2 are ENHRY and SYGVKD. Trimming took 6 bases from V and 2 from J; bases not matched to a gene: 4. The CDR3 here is CAIRAGEPYNEQFF. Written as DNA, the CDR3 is TGTGCCATCAGGGCGGGAGAGCCCTACAATGAGCAGTTCTTC.

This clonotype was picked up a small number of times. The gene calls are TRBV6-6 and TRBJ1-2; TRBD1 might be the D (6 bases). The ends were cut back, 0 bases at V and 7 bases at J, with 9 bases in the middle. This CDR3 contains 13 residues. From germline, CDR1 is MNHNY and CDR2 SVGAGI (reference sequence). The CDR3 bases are TGTGCCAGCAGTTACTCACAGGGTGGTGGCTACACCTTC. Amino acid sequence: CASSYSQGGGYTF.

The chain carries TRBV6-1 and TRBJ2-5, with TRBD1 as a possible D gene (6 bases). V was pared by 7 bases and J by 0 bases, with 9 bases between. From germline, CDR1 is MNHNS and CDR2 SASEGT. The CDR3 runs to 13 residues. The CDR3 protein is CASTGQNQETQYF. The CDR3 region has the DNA TGTGCCAGCACCGGACAGAACCAAGAGACCCAGTACTTC.